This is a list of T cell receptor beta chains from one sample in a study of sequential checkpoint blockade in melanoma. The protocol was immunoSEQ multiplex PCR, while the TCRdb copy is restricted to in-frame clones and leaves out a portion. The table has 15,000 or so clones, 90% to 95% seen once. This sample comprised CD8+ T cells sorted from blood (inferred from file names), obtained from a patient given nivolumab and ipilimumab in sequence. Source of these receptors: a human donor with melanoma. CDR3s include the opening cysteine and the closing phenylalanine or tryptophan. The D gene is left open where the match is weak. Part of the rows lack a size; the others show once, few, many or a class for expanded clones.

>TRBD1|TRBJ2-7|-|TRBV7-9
TGTGCCAGCAGCTCAGGGGGCGAATACGAGCAGTACTTC
CASSSGGEYEQYF
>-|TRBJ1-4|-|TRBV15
TGTGCCACCAGCACCACGGGGGGAACTAATGAAAAACTGTTTTTT
CATSTTGGTNEKLFF
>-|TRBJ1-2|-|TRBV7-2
TGTGCCAGCAGCTTAGCGCTAAGGGGTGGCTACACCTTC
CASSLALRGGYTF
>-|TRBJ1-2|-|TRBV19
TGTGCCAGCGGGGGAAAAGGCTACACCTTC
CASGGKGYTF
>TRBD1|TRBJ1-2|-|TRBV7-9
TGTGCCAGCAGCAACCGGGACAGGGGGCGGGAGGGCTACACCTTC
CASSNRDRGREGYTF
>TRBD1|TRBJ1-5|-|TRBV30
TGTGCCTGGAGTGGAGGCACAGGGGGCGGACAGCCCCAGCATTTT
CAWSGGTGGGQPQHF
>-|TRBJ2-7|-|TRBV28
TGTGCCAGCAGTCTAACAGGGTCCTTTGGGACCTACGAGCAGTACTTC
CASSLTGSFGTYEQYF
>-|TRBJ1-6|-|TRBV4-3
TGCGCCAGCAGCCAAGTGGAGTCCTATAATTCACCCCTCCACTTT
CASSQVESYNSPLHF
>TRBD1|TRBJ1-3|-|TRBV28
TGTGCCAGCAGACACCTACAGGGGGTCCCTCTCTCTGGAAACACCATATATTTT
CASRHLQGVPLSGNTIYF
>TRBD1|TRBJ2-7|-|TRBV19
TGTGCCAGTAGCCACGCGGGACAGGGATCCTACGAGCAGTACTTC
CASSHAGQGSYEQYF
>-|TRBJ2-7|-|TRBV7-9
TGTGCCAGCAGCTTAGCGGGGCGGCCCTCCTACGAGCAGTACTTC
CASSLAGRPSYEQYF
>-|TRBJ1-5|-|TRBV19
TGTGCCAGTAGTATTCAGGGTTACAATCAGCCCCAGCATTTT
CASSIQGYNQPQHF
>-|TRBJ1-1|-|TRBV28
TGTGCCAGCAGTTTAGATACAGGGTGGAACACTGAAGCTTTCTTT
CASSLDTGWNTEAFF
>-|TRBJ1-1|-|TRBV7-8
TGTGCCAGCAGCCCAGGGGACGTTGAAGCTTTCTTT
CASSPGDVEAFF
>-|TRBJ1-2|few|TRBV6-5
TGTGCCAGCAGTACCCAAGGGGGTGGTTATGGCTACACCTTC
CASSTQGGGYGYTF